This passage covers 19 T cell receptor beta chains from one sample sequenced in a study of metastatic and nonmetastatic thyroid tumors. No treatment had been given to any patient before thyroid surgery. TCRdb ran MiXCR on the PCR reads. Of about 93,000 clones in the sample, 12% are singletons; the top ten hold about 11%. Sequencing used blood. The receptors were gathered from a female donor with papillary thyroid cancer or a benign thyroid nodule (not recorded which). Some clones in this sample may be carry-over from other donors' samples.

Written as DNA, the CDR3 is TGTGCCAGCAGCTTAAGAGGGGGCAATGAGCAGTTCTTC. This translates into CASSLRGGNEQFF. The genes are TRBV11-2 and TRBJ2-1, with D possibly being TRBD1 (6 bases). CDR3 length equals 13 residues. Per germline, CDR1 SGHAT and CDR2 FQNNGV. Trimming took off 2 bases at V and 6 bases at J, with 8 bases between the two ends.

This clone was found many times. This chain uses TRBV20-1 with TRBJ1-1, with a tentative D call TRBD1 (6 bases). Germline V gives CDR1 DFQATT, CDR2 SNEGSKA (reference sequence). The CDR3 extends over 12 amino acids. The CDR3 sequence: CSRATGNTEAFF. The CDR3 DNA follows: TGCAGCAGGGCGACAGGGAACACTGAAGCTTTCTTT.

This clone was counted many times. This chain connects TRBV4-2 to TRBJ1-5; a weak D match, TRBD1 (6 bases). This CDR3 comprises 16 residues. V lost 0 bases and J 9 bases, leaving 18 bases between the germline ends. CDR1 and CDR2 from the germline V gene are LGHNA and YNFKEQ. CDR3 in amino acids: CASSQEQGGTGRPQHF. The DNA for the CDR3 is TGTGCCAGCAGCCAAGAACAAGGGGGAACAGGACGGCCCCAGCATTTT.

As regards this clone: A read error is possible here, since a much larger clone lies one base away. Other DNA sequences within the sample encode an identical CDR3. The genes are TRBV29-1 and TRBJ2-4, with D perhaps TRBD1 (7 bases). Germline V CDR1 and CDR2: SQVTM, ANQGSEA. This CDR3 is 14 amino acids long. V gave up 7 bases and J gave up 8 bases, with 21 bases separating them. The CDR3 DNA reads as TGCAGCGCTGCCAGGGGGGCTCGAGGGGACATTCAGTACTTC. It specifies CSAARGARGDIQYF.

About this clone: A single base separates this from a much larger clone, so it may be a read error. Other nucleotide sequences from this sample produce the same CDR3. The chain carries TRBV7-2 and TRBJ2-5; the D call may be TRBD1 or TRBD2 (5 bases each). The CDR3 is 15 amino acids. The V end was cut by 5 bases, the J end by 5 bases, with 18 bases between. Looked up from germline, CDR1 is SGHTA and CDR2 is FQGNSA. DNA for the CDR3: TGTGCCAGCAGCCCCCTTTCAGTTGGGGGTGAGACCCAGTACTTC. It encodes CASSPLSVGGETQYF.

About this clone: At one end the junction does not follow the germline gene, possibly because of a read error. The V gene is TRBV6-4, the J gene TRBJ2-6, with 8 bases aligning to TRBD1. The germline V gene encodes CDR1 MRHNA and CDR2 SNTAGT. The CDR3 covers 15 residues. CDR3 nucleotides: TGTGTCAGCAGGCGACAGGGGTCTGGGGTCAACGTCCTGACTTTC. It is translated as CVSRRQGSGVNVLTF.

This clone came up many times. The V call is TRBV20-1, the J call TRBJ2-7, with D perhaps matching TRBD1 (7 bases). The V gene's germline CDR1 is DFQATT and CDR2 SNEGSKA (reference sequence). This CDR3 spans 13 amino acids. V dropped 6 bases and J dropped 7 bases, with 19 bases sitting between them. CDR3 sequence (DNA): TGCAGTGCAACTTCCTCACAGGGGAGGGAGCAGTACTTC. It encodes CSATSSQGREQYF.

In its sample, this clone was seen many times. The chain is built from TRBV29-1 and TRBJ1-2, with D uncertain. There are 13 residues in the CDR3. V was clipped by 0 bases and J by 2 bases, with 7 bases between them. CDR1 and CDR2 from the germline V gene are SQVTM and ANQGSEA. This CDR3 reads CSVEEDVNYGYTF. The CDR3 DNA is TGCAGCGTTGAAGAGGACGTAAACTATGGCTACACCTTC.

This clone occurred many times. The rearrangement uses TRBV6-1 and TRBJ2-4; 10 bases fit TRBD1. J was trimmed by 8 bases and V by 1 base; bases with no gene match: 2. Germline-derived CDR1 and CDR2 are MNHNS and SASEGT. The CDR3 length is 14 residues. The CDR3 sequence: CASSEGQGADIQYF. In DNA, the CDR3 is TGTGCCAGCAGTGAAGGACAGGGGGCGGACATTCAGTACTTC.

This clone was seen a few times. The chain has TRBV6-1 and TRBJ2-1, with D maybe TRBD1 (6 bases). The V end lost 6 bases, the J end lost 7 bases, and 10 bases lay between the germline ends. The CDR3 length is 12 residues. Germline V gives CDR1 MNHNS, CDR2 SASEGT. CDR3 nucleotides: TGTGCCAGCAGAAACAGGGAGAATGAGCAGTTCTTC. Protein sequence: CASRNRENEQFF.

This clone has a count of ten or more. CDR3 DNA: TGTGCCATCAGTGGGACAGGGGCTGAAGCTTTCTTT. It encodes CAISGTGAEAFF. This chain uses TRBV10-3 with TRBJ1-1; 9 bases align to TRBD1. The CDR3 has 12 amino acids. The germline gives CDR1 ENHRY, CDR2 SYGVKD. The junction had 0 bases not matched to a gene; V was cut back by 4 bases and J by 6 bases.

This clone was counted only a few times. The chain recombines TRBV19 with TRBJ1-4; 8 nucleotides line up with TRBD1. The CDR3 loop spans 14 amino acids. The J segment lost 5 bases and the V segment lost 9 bases, leaving 8 bases of the junction unmatched. Germline CDR1 is LNHDA and CDR2 is SQIVND (reference sequence). The CDR3 spells CASRTDRANEKLFF. The CDR3 DNA is TGTGCCAGCAGAACGGACAGGGCCAATGAAAAACTGTTTTTT.

The rearrangement uses TRBV2 and TRBJ2-3; D might be TRBD1 (6 bases). The CDR3 spans 12 residues. V was shortened by 7 bases and J by 8 bases, with 13 bases between the two germline ends. Germline loops: CDR1 SNHLY, CDR2 FYNNEI. This CDR3 is CASKLGAGTQYF. For the CDR3, the DNA is TGTGCCAGCAAACTGGGGGCGGGTACGCAGTATTTT.

This clone has a handful of counts. A read error is possible here, since a much larger clone lies one base away. No conserved phenylalanine or tryptophan ends this CDR3, so it is likely a read error. This chain links TRBV19 with TRBJ2-4, with D unclear. The CDR3 is 13 amino acids. V lost 6 bases and J 5 bases, leaving 11 bases between the germline ends. Germline CDR1 reads LNHDA; CDR2 reads SQIVND (reference sequence). Here the CDR3 DNA reads TGTGCCAGTAGGGTCAGCACAGAAAACATTCAGTACTTA. Its translation is CASRVSTENIQYL.

This clone was counted ten times or more. This chain joins TRBV4-2 and TRBJ1-4, with D unresolved. Trimming left V 3 bases short and J 7 bases short, with 12 bases between. Germline lookup yields CDR1 LGHNA and CDR2 YNFKEQ. The CDR3 has 14 residues. CDR3 region: CASSQGIGSEKLFF. The CDR3 nucleotides read TGTGCCAGCAGCCAGGGGATCGGAAGTGAAAAACTGTTTTTT.

Many counts were recorded for this clone. V usage is TRBV20-1 and J usage is TRBJ1-5; 7 nucleotides agree with TRBD1. Germline V gene data show CDR1 as DFQATT and CDR2 as SNEGSKA (reference sequence). V lost 0 bases, J lost 1 base, and 6 bases stayed unmatched. There are 16 residues in the CDR3. The CDR3 nucleotides read TGCAGTGCTAGAGATTTAGCAGGGGGGAGCAATCAGCCCCAGCATTTT. Translated: CSARDLAGGSNQPQHF.

This clone appeared many times. The chain couples TRBV5-8 to TRBJ2-1; 8 nucleotides line up with TRBD2. The CDR3 spans 15 residues. V lost 4 bases to trimming and J lost 7 bases; unmatched junction nucleotides: 10. The germline V gene has CDR1 SGHTS and CDR2 YDEGEE. This chain's CDR3 is CASSPGGGLGNEQFF. The DNA of the CDR3 is TGTGCCAGCAGCCCCGGGGGGGGGCTAGGGAATGAGCAGTTCTTC.

This clone has more than one count but fewer than ten. Being one base from a much bigger clone, this may be a read error. The CDR3 bases are TGTGCCAGCAGCTTTAAACTAGCGGGAGGGGAATACGAGCAGTGCTTC. It encodes CASSFKLAGGEYEQCF. The V call is TRBV11-1, the J call TRBJ2-7; 13 bases fit TRBD2. The CDR3 length is 16 residues. CDR1 and CDR2 (germline): SGHAT, FQDESV (reference sequence).

Note on this clone: At one end, the junction sequence differs from germline, possibly due to a read error. The chain recombines TRBV13 with TRBJ1-2, with no clear D. Germline values: CDR1 PRHDT, CDR2 FYEKMQ (reference sequence). The CDR3 contains 17 residues. The CDR3 DNA reads TGTGCCAGTAGCTTTCGGACCGCTTCCCAACGAGTCTATGGCTACACCTTC. Translated: CASSFRTASQRVYGYTF. Together with reference TRBV13 and TRBJ1-2, the CDR3 gives the full variable domain: AAGVIQSPRHLIKEKRETATLKCYPIPRHDTVYWYQQGPGQDPQFLISFYEKMQSDKGSIPDRFSAQQFSDYHSELNMSSLELGDSALYFCASSFRTASQRVYGYTFGSGTRLTVV.